The sequence of this TCR beta chain was determined in a study of radiation and T cells in renal cell carcinoma. Broader study findings: From baseline, blood top tumor clonotypes peaked at 2 weeks post-radiation.

The treatment here: 15 Gy SBRT to primary tumor, nephrectomy 4 weeks later. The tumor was a clear cell renal cell carcinoma. A note on this clone: The antigen is not known.

The repertoire was sequenced with immunoSEQ multiplex PCR; TCRdb's copy has only in-frame clones and lacks some. Found here are around 4,000 clones, around 62% of them singletons; the top ten hold about 45%. The source is a woman aged 55-70 years with renal cell carcinoma. This specimen was tumor tissue, taken from a patient whose treatment included radiotherapy and nephrectomy.

The CDR3 region has the DNA TGTGCCAGCAGCTCAAGCTATAGCGCGCCCTACAATGAGCAGTTCTTC. It codes for CASSSSYSAPYNEQFF. V is TRBV11-3 and J is TRBJ2-1, with D tentatively TRBD2 (5 bases). CDR1 and CDR2 from the germline V gene are SGHNT and YENEEA. The CDR3 has 16 residues. Trimming removed 4 bases at V and 2 bases at J, with 15 bases between.